This T cell receptor beta chain stems from a study of cytomegalovirus exposure and HLA in healthy donors. Amplification used 60 Vbeta primers and 13 Jbeta primers. TCRdb's table, derived via immunoSEQ multiplex PCR, lists solely in-frame clones and lacks some. The sample holds 100,000 or so clones, approximately 85% seen once. Unrecorded immune exposure was likely among donors, who were nominally healthy when sampled. V was cut by 0 bases and J by 3 bases, with 9 bases left in between. There are 14 residues in the CDR3. Germline-derived CDR1 and CDR2 are SGDLS and YYNGEE. In regard to this clone: As yet, its antigen is unknown.

Study outcomes and limitations: In a later analysis, a genetic analysis reported fewer productive-TCR N-insertions in an Asian-associated ancestry cluster than the cohort average.

Sequencing used PBMCs. This receptor was taken from a young man in good health and CMV-seronegative. This chain uses TRBV9 with TRBJ1-1; TRBD1 might be the D (5 bases). The CDR3 region is CASSVARVDTEAFF. The CDR3 DNA is TGTGCCAGCAGCGTAGCCAGGGTCGACACTGAAGCTTTCTTT.